The clone carrying this TCR beta chain was recorded many times. Antigen unknown. The genes and germline here are from mouse. The read falls 4 residues short of the CDR3 end, and the missing part is taken from the germline J gene. Using CD4, CD8alpha, NKG2D, NKG2ACE and other markers, pooled cutaneous lymph node cells were sorted. This sample stems from a study of CD8+ T cells in alopecia areata. Study outcomes and limitations: Scalp samples also yield sequences of resident alphabeta T cells from normal skin.

The germline V and J ends were trimmed by 5 bases and 0 bases, with 8 bases remaining between them. The CDR3 totals 14 residues. The germline CDR1 and CDR2 sequences are NSHNY and SYGAGN. Reverse transcription of extracted RNA yielded cDNA, which provided the sequencing template. Clones were read by immunoSEQ multiplex PCR, and TCRdb kept only the in-frame ones, dropping some. This sample carries roughly 260,000 clones, none of them present only once. The genes are TRBV13-1 and TRBJ2-2; D is unclear. This TCR was recovered from a C3H/HeJ mouse with alopecia areata. MHC haplotype here: H2-k. Sample: CD4+ T cells sorted from a lymph node. The CDR3 DNA, read in part, is TGTGCCAGCAGGACAAATTCAAACACCGGG. Translated: CASRTNSNTG. The complete CDR3 reads CASRTNSNTGQLYF.